This T cell receptor beta chain originates from a study of CD8+CD57+ T cells in acquired aplastic anemia. V was clipped by 1 base and J by 5 bases, with 9 bases between them. The CDR3 runs 13 residues. Germline V gene sequence: CDR1 SGDLS, CDR2 YYNGEE. Genomic DNA, the template, was used for profiling of the TCR beta VDJ and CDR3. TCRdb analysed the reads with MiXCR anew, one entry per CDR3 protein. The table lists approximately 200,000 distinct CDR3 sequences, 64% of them singletons. The chain links TRBV9 to TRBJ1-1; no clear D gene. The sample comprised sorted CD4+, CD8+, or CD8+CD57+ T cells (not recorded which) from PBMCs. This clonotype was obtained from a human donor with severe aplastic anemia or a healthy control (not recorded which). The CDR3 DNA reads TGTGCCAGCAGCGTAACCCCTGAGACTGAAGCTTTCTTT. This codes for CASSVTPETEAFF.